This entry lists 14 T cell receptor beta chains sequenced from one sample in a study of cytomegalovirus exposure and HLA in healthy donors. Sequenced by immunoSEQ multiplex PCR; TCRdb stores in-frame clones only, minus some. This table has 120,000 or so clones, approximately 90% appearing once. The specimen sequenced was PBMCs. These receptors came from a man between 18 and 29 years old in good health and CMV-seronegative.

The chain links TRBV5-5 to TRBJ1-5, with D perhaps matching TRBD1 (6 bases). This CDR3 spans 15 amino acids. V gave up 4 bases and J gave up 2 bases, with 13 bases separating them. Germline lookup yields CDR1 SGHKS and CDR2 YYEKEE (reference sequence). CDR3 in DNA: TGTGCCAGCAGCCAACAGGGATTGGGCAATCAGCCCCAGCATTTT. It translates to CASSQQGLGNQPQHF.

The sample holds a few counts of this clone. As DNA, the CDR3 is TGTGCCAGTAGTATCCAGCGGAAGAGCTCCTACAATGAGCAGTTCTTC. Translation: CASSIQRKSSYNEQFF. The chain links TRBV19 to TRBJ2-1, with D possibly matching TRBD2 (5 bases). The ends were cut back, 3 bases at V and 0 bases at J, with 12 bases in the middle. The CDR3 length is 16 residues. Germline values: CDR1 LNHDA, CDR2 SQIVND (reference sequence). Filled out from reference TRBV19 and TRBJ2-1, the complete variable domain reads DGGITQSPKYLFRKEGQNVTLSCEQNLNHDAMYWYRQDPGQGLRLIYYSQIVNDFQKGDIAEGYSVSREKKESFPLTVTSAQKNPTAFYLCASSIQRKSSYNEQFFGPGTRLTVL.

The V gene is TRBV28, the J gene TRBJ2-2; TRBD2 aligns across 16 bases. J was trimmed by 10 bases and V by 5 bases; bases with no gene match: 10. Germline-derived CDR1 and CDR2 are MDHEN and SYDVKM. The CDR3 totals 17 residues. The DNA for the CDR3 is TGTGCCAGCAGTCCCGGGACTAGCGGGGGGGCACGAGAGGAGCTGTTTTTT. It is translated as CASSPGTSGGAREELFF.

This chain uses TRBV7-2 with TRBJ1-5, with TRBD1 identical over 7 bases. The CDR3 consists of 15 residues. V shed 1 base, J shed 4 bases, and the junction held 4 bases outside the gene matches. Germline assignment: CDR1 SGHTA and CDR2 FQGNSA. As DNA, the CDR3 is TGTGCCAGCAGCTTAGTCGTACAGGGGAATCAGCCCCAGCATTTT. Amino acids: CASSLVVQGNQPQHF.

The chain joins TRBV28 to TRBJ1-5, with D perhaps TRBD1 (6 bases). V was pared by 5 bases and J by 5 bases, with 13 bases between. Looked up from germline, CDR1 is MDHEN and CDR2 is SYDVKM. The CDR3 runs 14 residues. CDR3 DNA: TGTGCCAGCAGTGGGGACATTGGAGATCAGCCCCAGCATTTT. This sequence encodes CASSGDIGDQPQHF. The full variable domain, rest sourced from reference TRBV28 and TRBJ1-5, is DVKVTQSSRYLVKRTGEKVFLECVQDMDHENMFWYRQDPGLGLRLIYFSYDVKMKEKGDIPEGYSVSREKKERFSLILESASTNQTSMYLCASSGDIGDQPQHFGDGTRLSIL.

The chain couples TRBV11-1 to TRBJ1-1, with TRBD1 matching over 10 bases. Germline-derived CDR1 and CDR2 are SGHAT and FQDESV (reference sequence). This CDR3 is built from 14 residues. V lost 5 bases to trimming and J lost 7 bases; unmatched junction nucleotides: 7. This chain's CDR3 is CASSRRQGAVEAFF. In DNA, the CDR3 is TGTGCCAGCAGCCGAAGACAGGGGGCCGTTGAAGCTTTCTTT.

The table lists this clone with a count of one. This chain uses TRBV18 with TRBJ2-7; perhaps TRBD1 as D (6 bases). The CDR3 contains 12 residues. Deletions cut 6 bases from V and 4 bases from J, with 10 bases between. Germline-derived CDR1 and CDR2 are KGHSH and LQKENI. This CDR3 is CASSDRSYEQYF. CDR3 in DNA: TGTGCCAGCTCGGACAGAAGTTACGAGCAGTACTTC.

V usage is TRBV7-2 and J usage is TRBJ2-1; 10 positions agree with TRBD2. CDR1 is SGHTA and CDR2 is FQGNSA in the germline V gene. This CDR3 contains 14 residues. Trimming at V came to 4 bases and at J to 4 bases, leaving 1 base not matched to a gene. CDR3 region: CASSSTSGYNEQFF. In nucleotides, the CDR3 is TGTGCCAGCAGCTCGACTAGCGGGTACAATGAGCAGTTCTTC.

This chain connects TRBV7-8 to TRBJ2-5; a possible D gene is TRBD2 (6 bases). Trimming took 4 bases from V and 4 from J, leaving 13 bases between them. This CDR3 has 14 residues. The germline V gene encodes CDR1 SGHVS and CDR2 FQNEAQ. The CDR3 spells CASSWVAELETQYF. The CDR3, as DNA: TGTGCCAGCAGCTGGGTAGCGGAGTTAGAGACCCAGTACTTC.

The genes are TRBV6-9 and TRBJ2-7; tentatively, D is TRBD2 (6 bases). The CDR3 is made up of 13 amino acids. The V end was cut by 4 bases, the J end by 3 bases, with 10 bases between. Germline V gene lookup returns CDR1 MNHGY and CDR2 SVAAGI. The CDR3 region is CASSFGGIYEQYF. For the CDR3, the DNA is TGTGCCAGCAGTTTCGGGGGTATCTACGAGCAGTACTTC.

The gene calls are TRBV5-6 and TRBJ1-1; TRBD1 agrees at 9 bases. J gave up 5 bases and V 3 bases, and 8 bases lay outside the gene matches. The CDR3 has 15 residues. Germline-derived CDR1 and CDR2 are SGHDT and YYEEEE. The CDR3 nucleotides are TGTGCCAGCAGCTGGGCGACAGGGGGAGGAACTGAAGCTTTCTTT. Its translation is CASSWATGGGTEAFF.

The rearrangement uses TRBV6-5 and TRBJ2-7; 7 nucleotides line up with TRBD1. Germline V lookup: CDR1 MNHEY, CDR2 SVGAGI. CDR3 length: 13 residues. The trim removed 6 bases at V and 5 bases at J, leaving 7 bases unmatched. CDR3 protein: CASSRNQGDEQYF. The CDR3 nucleotides are TGTGCCAGCAGCCGAAATCAGGGGGACGAGCAGTACTTC.

The count of this clone is one. The rearrangement links TRBV11-2 to TRBJ2-2; tentative D call: TRBD1 (6 bases). V was clipped by 3 bases and J by 4 bases, with 15 bases between them. The CDR3 runs to 16 residues. Germline CDR1 is SGHAT and CDR2 is FQNNGV. CDR3 bases: TGTGCCAGCAGCTTTCTGCCCGGGACACTCACCGGGGAGCTGTTTTTT. Amino acids: CASSFLPGTLTGELFF.

The CDR3 is CATIVWGEAFF. DNA of the CDR3: TGTGCCACCATCGTGTGGGGCGAAGCTTTCTTT. V usage is TRBV19 and J usage is TRBJ1-1; weak D call: TRBD1 (5 bases). The germline V gene encodes CDR1 LNHDA and CDR2 SQIVND (reference sequence). V lost 10 bases and J 8 bases, leaving 14 bases between the germline ends. There are 11 residues in the CDR3.